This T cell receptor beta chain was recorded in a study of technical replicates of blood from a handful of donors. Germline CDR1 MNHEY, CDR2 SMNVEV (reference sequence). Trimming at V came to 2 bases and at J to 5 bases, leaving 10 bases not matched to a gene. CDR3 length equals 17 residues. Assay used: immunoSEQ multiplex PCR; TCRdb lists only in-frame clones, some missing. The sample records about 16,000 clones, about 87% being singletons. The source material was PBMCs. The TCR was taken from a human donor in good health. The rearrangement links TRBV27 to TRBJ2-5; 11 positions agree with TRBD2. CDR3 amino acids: CASSLRVAGGPGETQYF. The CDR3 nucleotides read TGTGCCAGCAGTTTACGAGTAGCGGGAGGGCCTGGGGAGACCCAGTACTTC.